The 5 T cell receptor beta chains presented below share a single source sample, sequenced in a study of blood T cell repertoires in COVID-19. Measured with immunoSEQ multiplex PCR; TCRdb has only the in-frame clones, and not every one. This table has 9,500 to 12,000 clones, 70% to 90% appearing once. What was sequenced was peripheral blood. Receptor source: a young man with active or convalescent COVID-19.

This clone was found once. The chain uses TRBV2 and TRBJ2-1, with D perhaps TRBD1 (6 bases). V was trimmed by 6 bases and J by 8 bases, leaving 11 bases between them. CDR3 length: 12 residues. Germline V gene lookup returns CDR1 SNHLY and CDR2 FYNNEI. The CDR3 coding sequence is TGTGCCAGCAGAAGACAGGCCCATGAGCAGTTCTTC. Amino acids: CASRRQAHEQFF.

The CDR3 bases are TGTGCCAGCAGCTTGGAGAGCGTACCGGGGGGGGAGCTGTTTTTT. It is translated as CASSLESVPGGELFF. This chain uses TRBV5-8 with TRBJ2-2, with D perhaps matching TRBD2 (5 bases). V was pared by 0 bases and J by 8 bases, with 14 bases between. Germline V gene data show CDR1 as SGHTS and CDR2 as YDEGEE. The CDR3 length is 15 residues.

The chain links TRBV11-3 to TRBJ2-3; possibly TRBD2 for D (7 bases). The CDR3 covers 15 residues. V was clipped by 5 bases and J by 9 bases, with 21 bases between them. Germline CDR1 is SGHNT and CDR2 is YENEEA. In DNA, the CDR3 is TGTGCCAGCAGCATAGGGGGGGACGGCGCATGGACGCAGTATTTT. Translation: CASSIGGDGAWTQYF.

This sequence joins TRBV6-4 and TRBJ2-5; 7 bases fit TRBD1. The germline gives CDR1 MRHNA, CDR2 SNTAGT. The CDR3 totals 15 residues. The ends lost 0 bases at V and 5 bases at J; junction bases unmatched: 6. The CDR3 DNA reads TGTGCCAGCAGTGACTCGGCAGGGGGTGGCGAGACCCAGTACTTC. Protein sequence: CASSDSAGGGETQYF.

The CDR3 DNA follows: TGTGCCAGTAGTTGGGACAGGGAAATCGGCATTCAGTACTTC. It translates to CASSWDREIGIQYF. J is TRBJ2-4 and V is TRBV19; 9 bases align to TRBD1. J lost 9 bases, V lost 5 bases, and 8 bases had no gene match. Per the germline V gene, CDR1 is LNHDA and CDR2 is SQIVND (reference sequence). This CDR3 has 14 amino acids.